This is a list of T cell receptor beta chains from one sample in a study of blood T cells in healthy people across ages. TCRdb re-called the 5' RACE reads with MiXCR, one entry per CDR3 protein. In the table there are about 640,000 distinct CDR3 sequences, roughly 41% of which are singletons. The sequencing sample was made of blood. These receptors all stem from a man older than 75 in good health. The CDR3 runs from the conserved cysteine through the conserved F or W. Fields, in order: V gene, clone size, J gene, D gene, CDR3 DNA, CDR3 protein. A D gene is named only where the DNA matches it firmly. Some rows mark clone size as missing; the rest say once, few, many or name a class of expanded clone.

v_call: TRBV20-1
clone_size: -
j_call: TRBJ2-7
d_call: -
cdr3_nt: TGCAGTGCTAGAGCAGGCCAGGAGCAGTACTTC
cdr3_aa: CSARAGQEQYF

v_call: TRBV7-9
clone_size: few
j_call: TRBJ2-7
d_call: TRBD2
cdr3_nt: TGTGCCAGCAGCTTAGGCAAGCGGGAATTTGACGAGCAGTACTTC
cdr3_aa: CASSLGKREFDEQYF

v_call: TRBV7-8
clone_size: -
j_call: TRBJ1-2
d_call: TRBD1
cdr3_nt: TGTGCCACCGTTCCAAGAACAGGGGCCTATGGCTACACCTTC
cdr3_aa: CATVPRTGAYGYTF

v_call: TRBV3-1
clone_size: -
j_call: TRBJ2-7
d_call: -
cdr3_nt: TGTGCCAGCAGCCACACAGTAAGCTCCTACGAGCAGTACTTC
cdr3_aa: CASSHTVSSYEQYF

v_call: TRBV7-7
clone_size: few
j_call: TRBJ2-5
d_call: -
cdr3_nt: TGTGCTAGCAGCTCCGATATCTTGGGGACCCAGTACTTC
cdr3_aa: CASSSDILGTQYF

v_call: TRBV29-1
clone_size: -
j_call: TRBJ2-7
d_call: TRBD2
cdr3_nt: TGCAGCGTTGATTTCGGGGGGGCTTCTGAGCAGTACTTC
cdr3_aa: CSVDFGGASEQYF

v_call: TRBV20-1
clone_size: -
j_call: TRBJ1-6
d_call: -
cdr3_nt: TGCAGTGCTCCTTCATGGAGCTCCTATAATTCACCCCTCCACTTT
cdr3_aa: CSAPSWSSYNSPLHF

v_call: TRBV7-2
clone_size: few
j_call: TRBJ2-1
d_call: TRBD2
cdr3_nt: TGTGCCAGCAGCGCGGGACTAGCGGGGGGGCATGAGCAGTTCTTC
cdr3_aa: CASSAGLAGGHEQFF

v_call: TRBV7-9
clone_size: few
j_call: TRBJ2-5
d_call: -
cdr3_nt: TGTGCCAGCAGCTTTGGGGGACGGGACTTGGGCGAGACCCAGTACTTC
cdr3_aa: CASSFGGRDLGETQYF

v_call: TRBV5-6
clone_size: -
j_call: TRBJ1-6
d_call: -
cdr3_nt: TGTGCCAGCAGCTTGTGGCAGGGGCGGTATAATTCACCCCTCCACTTT
cdr3_aa: CASSLWQGRYNSPLHF

v_call: TRBV3-1
clone_size: many
j_call: TRBJ2-7
d_call: -
cdr3_nt: TGTGCCAGCAGCCAACATGGGCGAACCTACGAGCAGTACTTC
cdr3_aa: CASSQHGRTYEQYF

v_call: TRBV27
clone_size: -
j_call: TRBJ2-1
d_call: TRBD2
cdr3_nt: TGTGCCAGCAGCCCCCGACTAGCGGGAGTCAGAAATGAGCAGTTCTTC
cdr3_aa: CASSPRLAGVRNEQFF

v_call: TRBV24-1
clone_size: -
j_call: TRBJ2-6
d_call: TRBD1
cdr3_nt: TGTGCCACCAGTGACCCCGGGACAGGAGCCAACGTCCTGACTTTC
cdr3_aa: CATSDPGTGANVLTF

v_call: TRBV7-2
clone_size: -
j_call: TRBJ1-6
d_call: -
cdr3_nt: TGTGCCAGCAGCTTAGTGCTGAATTCACCCCTCCACTTT
cdr3_aa: CASSLVLNSPLHF

v_call: TRBV2
clone_size: -
j_call: TRBJ2-3
d_call: -
cdr3_nt: TGTGCCAGCAGGAGACAGTCCCTAAGCACAGATACGCAGTATTTT
cdr3_aa: CASRRQSLSTDTQYF

v_call: TRBV30
clone_size: -
j_call: TRBJ2-5
d_call: TRBD2
cdr3_nt: TGTGCCTGGGGACTAGCGGGAGGGTTGAAGACCCAGTACTTC
cdr3_aa: CAWGLAGGLKTQYF

v_call: TRBV19
clone_size: once
j_call: TRBJ2-6
d_call: -
cdr3_nt: TGTGCCAATACGGGACATCGGAGCGGGGCCAACGTCCTGACTTTC
cdr3_aa: CANTGHRSGANVLTF

v_call: TRBV11-2
clone_size: -
j_call: TRBJ2-4
d_call: -
cdr3_nt: TGTGCCAGCAGCTTAGATTATGGTAAAAACATTCAGTACTTC
cdr3_aa: CASSLDYGKNIQYF

v_call: TRBV4-2
clone_size: -
j_call: TRBJ2-1
d_call: -
cdr3_nt: TGTGCCAGCAGCCAAGATCCCCCAGGGCATGAGCAGTTCTTC
cdr3_aa: CASSQDPPGHEQFF

v_call: TRBV5-1
clone_size: few
j_call: TRBJ2-1
d_call: TRBD1
cdr3_nt: TGCGCCAGCAGCTCCCGGACAGGGGATAGTGAGCAGTTCTTC
cdr3_aa: CASSSRTGDSEQFF

v_call: TRBV28
clone_size: -
j_call: TRBJ2-7
d_call: TRBD1
cdr3_nt: TGTGCCAGCAGCCAAGGGGGCCCCTACCTCGGGGAGCAGTACTTC
cdr3_aa: CASSQGGPYLGEQYF

v_call: TRBV10-1
clone_size: once
j_call: TRBJ2-7
d_call: -
cdr3_nt: TGCGCCAGCAGTGAGGGGGGGACCTCCTGCGAGCAGTACTTC
cdr3_aa: CASSEGGTSCEQYF

v_call: TRBV14
clone_size: once
j_call: TRBJ2-5
d_call: -
cdr3_nt: TGTGCCAGCAGCCAAGCTCGCTATGTTGAGCAGTACTTC
cdr3_aa: CASSQARYVEQYF

v_call: TRBV7-6
clone_size: many
j_call: TRBJ2-5
d_call: TRBD1
cdr3_nt: TGTGCCAGCAGCTTAGTGGCAGGGGGAGAGACCCAGTACTTC
cdr3_aa: CASSLVAGGETQYF

v_call: TRBV3-1
clone_size: few
j_call: TRBJ1-2
d_call: -
cdr3_nt: TGTGCCACCACGGACGTAGGCTATGGCTACACCTTC
cdr3_aa: CATTDVGYGYTF

v_call: TRBV7-2
clone_size: -
j_call: TRBJ2-2
d_call: -
cdr3_nt: TGTGCCAGCAACCAAAACAGGGTCGGCGGGGAGCTGTTTTTT
cdr3_aa: CASNQNRVGGELFF

v_call: TRBV5-1
clone_size: -
j_call: TRBJ2-3
d_call: TRBD2
cdr3_nt: TGCGCCAGCAGCTTGGGACTAGCGGGCCTTTTCGATACGCAGTATTTT
cdr3_aa: CASSLGLAGLFDTQYF

v_call: TRBV29-1
clone_size: -
j_call: TRBJ1-1
d_call: -
cdr3_nt: TGCAGCGTTGCTTCCGGTGTAAACACTGAAGCTTTCTTT
cdr3_aa: CSVASGVNTEAFF